Presented here are 21 T cell receptor beta chains from one specimen sequenced in a study of T-cell reconstitution after alpha-beta-depleted transplantation in children. Unique molecular identifiers were built into the TCRbeta library. TCRdb reanalysed the PCR reads using MiXCR and keeps one entry per CDR3 protein. The table shows some 640,000 distinct CDR3 sequences, with about 15% occurring only once. Here the sequenced sample was PBMCs from the stem cell graft donor, taken from the stem cell graft. All receptors come from a human donor who donated a stem cell graft to a child with acute myeloid leukemia.

This clonotype was observed a handful of times. The chain joins TRBV11-2 to TRBJ1-1; 8 nucleotides line up with TRBD1. CDR3 length: 16 amino acids. V lost 3 bases, J lost 3 bases, and 9 bases stayed unmatched. The germline gives CDR1 SGHAT, CDR2 FQNNGV. Written as DNA, the CDR3 is TGTGCCAGCAGCTTGTTCCAGGGGGCGCGTGACACTGAAGCTTTCTTT. Translation: CASSLFQGARDTEAFF.

This chain joins TRBV6-2 or TRBV6-3 and TRBJ1-5, with 9 bases matching TRBD1. The CDR3 has 14 residues. With V trimmed by 6 bases and J by 7 bases, 7 bases remained unmatched. Germline V lookup: CDR1 MNHEY, CDR2 SVGEGT. The CDR3 spells CASSRIDRGQPQHF. CDR3 sequence (DNA): TGTGCCAGCAGCAGGATTGACAGGGGGCAGCCCCAGCATTTT.

The CDR3: CASSLRGGLNEQYF. CDR3 coding DNA: TGTGCCAGCAGCTTGAGGGGGGGGCTGAACGAGCAGTACTTC. The chain links TRBV7-7 to TRBJ2-7; TRBD2 might be the D (7 bases). The CDR3 runs to 14 residues. V gave up 3 bases and J gave up 5 bases, with 14 bases separating them. From germline, CDR1 is SSHAT and CDR2 FNYEAQ (reference sequence).

This clonotype was observed a handful of times. This rearrangement joins TRBV12-3 or TRBV12-4 to TRBJ1-1; unclear D gene. This CDR3 is 13 amino acids long. Trimming removed 7 bases at V and 0 bases at J, with 9 bases between. The CDR3 region is CASTLGVNTEAFF. The DNA for the CDR3 is TGTGCCAGCACCCTGGGAGTGAACACTGAAGCTTTCTTT.

By sample share, this clonotype is medium-sized. J is TRBJ2-2 and V is TRBV20-1; 9 bases fit TRBD1. This CDR3 is built from 14 residues. Per germline, CDR1 DFQATT and CDR2 SNEGSKA (reference sequence). The junction had 0 bases not matched to a gene; V was cut back by 1 base and J by 3 bases. CDR3 in DNA: TGCAGTGCTAGAGGACAGGGGGACACCGGGGAGCTGTTTTTT. Translated: CSARGQGDTGELFF.

In this sample, this clonotype turned up a few times. This chain joins TRBV29-1 and TRBJ2-2, with D perhaps matching TRBD1 (6 bases). The CDR3 length is 15 residues. Deletions cut 2 bases from V and 3 bases from J, with 13 bases between. CDR1 is SQVTM and CDR2 is ANQGSEA in the germline V gene. CDR3 protein: CSVETKQGDTGELFF. As DNA, the CDR3 is TGCAGCGTTGAAACGAAACAGGGTGACACCGGGGAGCTGTTTTTT.

This clonotype has a count of ten or more. In DNA form, the CDR3 reads TGTGCCAGCAGGCGAGCAGGGGGACAAGAGACCCAGTACTTC. Encoded protein: CASRRAGGQETQYF. This chain joins TRBV12-3 or TRBV12-4 and TRBJ2-5, with 7 bases fitting TRBD1. This CDR3 has 14 amino acids. J was trimmed by 2 bases and V by 6 bases; bases with no gene match: 6.

This clonotype was found many times. This rearrangement joins TRBV20-1 to TRBJ2-7; D may match TRBD1 or TRBD2 (5 bases each). The V gene lost 0 bases and the J gene lost 3 bases, with 18 bases spanning the gap. The CDR3 is 16 amino acids. CDR1 is DFQATT, CDR2 SNEGSKA, per germline (reference sequence). This CDR3 reads CSARDRGESFLYEQYV. The CDR3 coding sequence is TGCAGTGCTAGAGATAGAGGGGAATCCTTTCTCTACGAGCAGTACGTC.

The rearrangement joins TRBV25-1 to TRBJ2-1; tentatively, D is TRBD1 or TRBD2 (5 bases each). Germline lookup yields CDR1 MGHDK and CDR2 SYGVNS. Between the trimmed V and J ends, which lost 3 bases and 0 bases, there was a span of 15 bases. This CDR3 comprises 17 residues. CDR3 nucleotides: TGTGCCAGCAGTGATACCCGCAGGGAGAGCTCCTACAATGAGCAGTTCTTC. It codes for CASSDTRRESSYNEQFF.

The V call is TRBV15, the J call TRBJ2-5, with TRBD1 identical over 9 bases. Unmatched junction bases numbered 10, after V lost 4 bases and J lost 4 bases. There are 16 residues in the CDR3. Germline V CDR1 and CDR2: LNHNV, YYDKDF (reference sequence). The CDR3 DNA follows: TGTGCCACCAGCAAAAGACAGGGGGTCTTCCCAGAGACCCAGTACTTC. It yields the protein CATSKRQGVFPETQYF.

About this clonotype itself: This may come from a read error, since a much larger clone is one base off. V is TRBV4-3 and J is TRBJ1-2; the D gene is possibly TRBD1 (6 bases). CDR1 and CDR2 from the germline V gene are LGHNA and YSLEER. V was shortened by 1 base and J by 1 base, with 10 bases between the two germline ends. This CDR3 is 15 amino acids long. The DNA of the CDR3 is TGCGCCAGCAGCCAAGTGCTAGGGGGTAACTATGGCTACACCTTC. The encoded protein is CASSQVLGGNYGYTF.

The sample holds a few counts of this clonotype. This sequence joins TRBV5-5 and TRBJ2-1; D not resolved. V was trimmed by 3 bases and J by 0 bases, leaving 10 bases between them. The germline V gene has CDR1 SGHKS and CDR2 YYEKEE (reference sequence). The CDR3 is 15 residues long. The CDR3 DNA reads as TGTGCCAGCAGCTATACAGAGTCCTCCTACAATGAGCAGTTCTTC. This sequence encodes CASSYTESSYNEQFF.

V is TRBV12-3 or TRBV12-4 and J is TRBJ2-5, with no clear D. The CDR3 is 13 amino acids. V was clipped by 6 bases and J by 2 bases, with 10 bases between them. CDR3 sequence: CASRPFAQETQYF. CDR3 coding DNA: TGTGCCAGCAGACCCTTCGCGCAAGAGACCCAGTACTTC.

The chain combines TRBV7-8 with TRBJ2-7; no definite D call. Germline V gives CDR1 SGHVS, CDR2 FQNEAQ. Between the trimmed V and J ends, which lost 6 bases and 3 bases, there was a span of 9 bases. The CDR3 is 12 residues long. The CDR3 sequence is CASSSINYEQYF. CDR3 DNA sequence: TGTGCCAGCAGTTCTATTAACTACGAGCAGTACTTC.

The chain joins TRBV5-1 to TRBJ1-4; D ambiguous. V gave up 4 bases and J gave up 5 bases, with 3 bases separating them. This CDR3 is built from 11 residues. Per the germline V gene, CDR1 is SGHRS and CDR2 is YFSETQ. The CDR3 reads CASSQNEKLFF. CDR3 nucleotide sequence: TGCGCCAGCAGCCAAAATGAAAAACTGTTTTTT.

This clonotype has only a few counts. The chain uses TRBV12-3 or TRBV12-4 and TRBJ2-2, with D perhaps matching TRBD1 (5 bases). CDR3 size: 14 residues. Trimming stripped 3 bases from V and 4 bases from J, with 9 bases between. CDR3 sequence (DNA): TGTGCCAGCAGTTTCGACAGTAGCACCGGGGAGCTGTTTTTT. Translation: CASSFDSSTGELFF.

This clonotype was detected once. The genes are TRBV7-9 and TRBJ2-2; D gene ambiguous. The CDR3 sequence is 16 residues long. Germline V gene sequence: CDR1 SEHNR, CDR2 FQNEAQ (reference sequence). V lost 3 bases and J 1 base, leaving 12 bases between the germline ends. The DNA for the CDR3 is TGTGCCAGCAGCTTTGGGGAAGCCAAGAACACCGGGGAGCTGTTTTTT. Translated, it gives CASSFGEAKNTGELFF.

This clonotype was detected many times. The rearrangement uses TRBV29-1 and TRBJ1-1; D unresolved. CDR1 SQVTM and CDR2 ANQGSEA come from the germline V gene. V was pared by 4 bases and J by 4 bases, with 16 bases between. The CDR3 has 14 residues. The CDR3 DNA reads as TGCAGCGTTGTGACCGGCCCCCTGGGCACTGAAGCTTTCTTT. Amino acids: CSVVTGPLGTEAFF.

The chain combines TRBV7-2 with TRBJ2-1; D is unresolved. From germline, CDR1 is SGHTA and CDR2 FQGNSA. The ends were cut back, 7 bases at V and 8 bases at J, with 12 bases in the middle. The CDR3 runs to 12 residues. The CDR3 spells CASTGRVHEQFF. Written as DNA, the CDR3 is TGTGCCAGCACCGGAAGAGTACATGAGCAGTTCTTC.

This clonotype was picked up a small number of times. The V and J genes are TRBV20-1 and TRBJ1-1; D might be TRBD1 (5 bases). Trimming shortened V by 2 bases and J by 4 bases, and 17 bases separated the two germline ends. From germline, CDR1 is DFQATT and CDR2 SNEGSKA (reference sequence). The CDR3 runs 15 residues. The CDR3 sequence is CSARSGGGWGTEAFF. The DNA for the CDR3 is TGCAGTGCTAGATCTGGGGGGGGGTGGGGCACTGAAGCTTTCTTT.

V gene TRBV11-3 combines with J gene TRBJ2-6; TRBD1 might be the D (6 bases). V lost 1 base to trimming and J lost 0 bases, with 10 bases between them. From germline, CDR1 is SGHNT and CDR2 YENEEA. This CDR3 contains 17 residues. As DNA, the CDR3 is TGTGCCAGCAGCTTAGTTGGGGGCTTCTCTGGGGCCAACGTCCTGACTTTC. The encoded protein is CASSLVGGFSGANVLTF.